Listed below are T cell receptor beta chains from one sample, sequenced in a study of T cell repertoires in cytomegalovirus infection. TCRdb re-derived calls from the reads in MiXCR, one entry per CDR3 protein. The table includes 150,000 to 200,000 distinct CDR3 sequences, roughly 19% detected once. Sequenced: PBMCs. The receptor set was obtained from a human donor in good health (CMV status not recorded). Some clones in this sample may be carry-over from other donors' samples. Each CDR3 is given with its conserved first and last residue. The D gene is left open where the match is weak. Clone size is not always given. Where it is, it says once, few, many or a class for expanded clones.

CDR3aa: CASSTGPTGELFF
CDR3nt: TGTGCCAGCAGCACCGGACCGACCGGGGAGCTGTTTTTT
j_gene: TRBJ2-2
d_gene: .
abundance: many
v_gene: TRBV5-6

CDR3aa: CASSPPRGSYEQFF
CDR3nt: TGTGCCAGCAGCCCACCGAGGGGGAGCTATGAGCAGTTCTTC
j_gene: TRBJ2-1
d_gene: .
abundance: few
v_gene: TRBV7-3

CDR3aa: CASSHQGEETQYF
CDR3nt: TGCGCCAGCAGCCACCAGGGTGAAGAGACCCAGTACTTC
j_gene: TRBJ2-5
d_gene: .
abundance: .
v_gene: TRBV4-1

CDR3aa: CASSLWAEGDQYF
CDR3nt: TGTGCCAGCAGTTTATGGGCGGAAGGGGACCAGTACTTC
j_gene: TRBJ2-5
d_gene: .
abundance: many
v_gene: TRBV12-3/TRBV12-4

CDR3aa: CASSLVASYNEQFF
CDR3nt: TGTGCCAGCAGCTTAGTCGCCTCCTACAATGAGCAGTTCTTC
j_gene: TRBJ2-1
d_gene: .
abundance: many
v_gene: TRBV7-2

CDR3aa: CASRGGDRGDF
CDR3nt: TGTGCCAGCAGGGGGGGAGACAGGGGGGACTTC
j_gene: TRBJ2-4
d_gene: TRBD1
abundance: few
v_gene: TRBV28

CDR3aa: CASSLRGGAGGYTF
CDR3nt: TGTGCCAGCAGTTTAAGAGGGGGCGCGGGGGGCTACACCTTC
j_gene: TRBJ1-2
d_gene: TRBD1
abundance: many
v_gene: TRBV12-3/TRBV12-4

CDR3aa: CASSHVGPNEKLFF
CDR3nt: TGTGCCAGCAGCCACGTGGGTCCTAATGAAAAACTGTTTTTT
j_gene: TRBJ1-4
d_gene: .
abundance: many
v_gene: TRBV6-2/TRBV6-3

CDR3aa: CASSLKESERGYEKLFF
CDR3nt: TGCGCCAGCAGCCTAAAAGAGTCGGAGAGGGGATATGAAAAACTGTTTTTT
j_gene: TRBJ1-4
d_gene: .
abundance: .
v_gene: TRBV4-1

CDR3aa: CASSQDAWGTGELFF
CDR3nt: TGTGCCAGCAGCCAAGATGCCTGGGGCACCGGGGAGCTGTTTTTT
j_gene: TRBJ2-2
d_gene: .
abundance: .
v_gene: TRBV3-1

CDR3aa: CASSQWDRGYEQFF
CDR3nt: TGTGCCAGCAGTCAATGGGACAGGGGCTATGAGCAGTTCTTC
j_gene: TRBJ2-1
d_gene: TRBD1
abundance: .
v_gene: TRBV6-1

CDR3aa: CASSFTPAGEFF
CDR3nt: TGTGCCAGCAGTTTTACCCCCGCCGGAGAGTTCTTC
j_gene: TRBJ2-1
d_gene: .
abundance: .
v_gene: TRBV28

CDR3aa: CTSSLLRGSYNEQFF
CDR3nt: TGTACCAGCAGCTTGCTTAGGGGTTCCTACAATGAGCAGTTCTTC
j_gene: TRBJ2-1
d_gene: .
abundance: .
v_gene: TRBV5-4

CDR3aa: CASSFSSGGVQETQYF
CDR3nt: TGTGCCAGCAGCTTTTCTAGCGGGGGGGTACAAGAGACCCAGTACTTC
j_gene: TRBJ2-5
d_gene: TRBD2
abundance: few
v_gene: TRBV5-6

CDR3aa: CASSVLQGSYEQYF
CDR3nt: TGTGCCAGCAGCGTACTACAGGGTTCCTACGAGCAGTACTTC
j_gene: TRBJ2-7
d_gene: .
abundance: .
v_gene: TRBV7-9

CDR3aa: CASSRQESSYEQYF
CDR3nt: TGTGCCAGTAGCCGACAGGAATCCTCCTACGAGCAGTACTTC
j_gene: TRBJ2-7
d_gene: .
abundance: .
v_gene: TRBV19

CDR3aa: CASSAGQGWDTEAFF
CDR3nt: TGCGCCAGCAGCGCGGGACAGGGATGGGACACTGAAGCTTTCTTT
j_gene: TRBJ1-1
d_gene: TRBD1
abundance: .
v_gene: TRBV5-1

CDR3aa: CASSTQGARTDTQYF
CDR3nt: TGTGCCAGCAGCACACAGGGGGCAAGGACAGATACGCAGTATTTT
j_gene: TRBJ2-3
d_gene: TRBD1
abundance: many
v_gene: TRBV7-8

CDR3aa: CASSLGPLSGIPDTQYF
CDR3nt: TGTGCCAGCAGCCTAGGGCCGCTAAGCGGGATTCCAGATACGCAGTATTTT
j_gene: TRBJ2-3
d_gene: TRBD2
abundance: .
v_gene: TRBV28

CDR3aa: CSVATGEGQPQHF
CDR3nt: TGCAGCGTTGCCACAGGGGAGGGTCAGCCCCAGCATTTT
j_gene: TRBJ1-5
d_gene: TRBD1
abundance: few
v_gene: TRBV29-1

CDR3aa: CSVRGRGSYNEQFF
CDR3nt: TGCAGCGTGCGCGGGAGGGGCTCCTACAATGAGCAGTTCTTC
j_gene: TRBJ2-1
d_gene: TRBD2
abundance: few
v_gene: TRBV29-1

CDR3aa: CASSVNGQETQYF
CDR3nt: TGTGCCAGCAGTGTCAACGGCCAAGAGACCCAGTACTTC
j_gene: TRBJ2-5
d_gene: .
abundance: few
v_gene: TRBV6-6

CDR3aa: CASSIGAGPGQPQHF
CDR3nt: TGTGCCAGTAGTATAGGAGCTGGGCCGGGTCAGCCCCAGCATTTT
j_gene: TRBJ1-5
d_gene: .
abundance: few
v_gene: TRBV19

CDR3aa: CATSRRDRRSTDTQYF
CDR3nt: TGTGCCACCAGCCGGCGGGACCGCCGGAGCACAGATACGCAGTATTTT
j_gene: TRBJ2-3
d_gene: .
abundance: few
v_gene: TRBV15

CDR3aa: CASSARYEQYF
CDR3nt: TGTGCCAGCAGTGCGAGATACGAGCAGTACTTC
j_gene: TRBJ2-7
d_gene: .
abundance: few
v_gene: TRBV28

CDR3aa: CASSLAVESYNEQFF
CDR3nt: TGTGCCAGCAGCTTGGCTGTGGAATCCTACAATGAGCAGTTCTTC
j_gene: TRBJ2-1
d_gene: .
abundance: many
v_gene: TRBV5-5

CDR3aa: CASSLAGATDGELFF
CDR3nt: TGTGCCAGCAGCTTAGCTGGGGCCACGGACGGGGAGCTGTTTTTT
j_gene: TRBJ2-2
d_gene: .
abundance: many
v_gene: TRBV7-8

CDR3aa: CASSGLLSTDTQYF
CDR3nt: TGTGCCAGCAGTGGACTACTCTCCACAGATACGCAGTATTTT
j_gene: TRBJ2-3
d_gene: .
abundance: .
v_gene: TRBV6-1

CDR3aa: CASSLQPWDQPQHF
CDR3nt: TGTGCCAGCAGCTTGCAGCCGTGGGATCAGCCCCAGCATTTT
j_gene: TRBJ1-5
d_gene: .
abundance: many
v_gene: TRBV7-2

CDR3aa: CASSFRLGSYNEQFF
CDR3nt: TGTGCCAGCAGTTTCCGACTGGGCTCCTACAATGAGCAGTTCTTC
j_gene: TRBJ2-1
d_gene: .
abundance: .
v_gene: TRBV6-6

CDR3aa: CASSAPTGYNEQFF
CDR3nt: TGTGCCAGCAGCGCCCCGACAGGCTACAATGAGCAGTTCTTC
j_gene: TRBJ2-1
d_gene: .
abundance: .
v_gene: TRBV11-1

CDR3aa: CASSYWPLRGGEEEQYF
CDR3nt: TGTGCCAGCAGTTACTGGCCCCTCCGGGGGGGGGAGGAGGAGCAGTACTTC
j_gene: TRBJ2-7
d_gene: TRBD2
abundance: .
v_gene: TRBV6-5

CDR3aa: CASSVQGGETQYF
CDR3nt: TGTGCCAGCAGTGTCCAGGGTGGAGAGACCCAGTACTTC
j_gene: TRBJ2-5
d_gene: .
abundance: .
v_gene: TRBV12-3/TRBV12-4

CDR3aa: CASRLGTEKGNTIYF
CDR3nt: TGTGCCAGCAGGCTTGGGACAGAGAAAGGAAACACCATATATTTT
j_gene: TRBJ1-3
d_gene: TRBD1
abundance: .
v_gene: TRBV7-9

CDR3aa: CATSRVGIKDTQYF
CDR3nt: TGTGCCACCAGCAGAGTGGGAATTAAGGATACGCAGTATTTT
j_gene: TRBJ2-3
d_gene: .
abundance: many
v_gene: TRBV15

CDR3aa: CASSLAFGQGLHQPQHF
CDR3nt: TGTGCCAGCAGTTTAGCATTTGGACAGGGGCTCCATCAGCCCCAGCATTTT
j_gene: TRBJ1-5
d_gene: TRBD1
abundance: many
v_gene: TRBV12-3/TRBV12-4

CDR3aa: CSARPSARGWETQYF
CDR3nt: TGCAGTGCCCGTCCTAGCGCAAGAGGATGGGAGACCCAGTACTTC
j_gene: TRBJ2-5
d_gene: .
abundance: .
v_gene: TRBV20-1

CDR3aa: CASSPLGPAETQYF
CDR3nt: TGTGCCAGCAGTCCGCTAGGCCCGGCAGAGACCCAGTACTTC
j_gene: TRBJ2-5
d_gene: .
abundance: few
v_gene: TRBV27

CDR3aa: CASSVNFSGNTIYF
CDR3nt: TGCGCCAGCAGTGTTAACTTTTCCGGAAACACCATATATTTT
j_gene: TRBJ1-3
d_gene: .
abundance: .
v_gene: TRBV10-2

CDR3aa: CASSREGFADTQYF
CDR3nt: TGTGCCAGTAGTCGCGAGGGCTTCGCAGATACGCAGTATTTT
j_gene: TRBJ2-3
d_gene: .
abundance: .
v_gene: TRBV19

CDR3aa: CASSRRETDTQYF
CDR3nt: TGTGCCAGCAGCCGCAGGGAAACAGATACGCAGTATTTT
j_gene: TRBJ2-3
d_gene: .
abundance: many
v_gene: TRBV14

CDR3aa: CASSNPPMSYGYTF
CDR3nt: TGTGCCAGCAGCAACCCCCCGATGTCCTATGGCTACACCTTC
j_gene: TRBJ1-2
d_gene: .
abundance: .
v_gene: TRBV11-2

CDR3aa: CASSLRTGELFF
CDR3nt: TGTGCCAGCAGCTTACGAACCGGGGAGCTGTTTTTT
j_gene: TRBJ2-2
d_gene: .
abundance: many
v_gene: TRBV7-2

CDR3aa: CASSPMGGYNEQFF
CDR3nt: TGTGCCAGTAGTCCTATGGGGGGCTACAATGAGCAGTTCTTC
j_gene: TRBJ2-1
d_gene: .
abundance: few
v_gene: TRBV19

CDR3aa: CASRPMGLTGAPQPQHF
CDR3nt: TGTGCCAGCAGACCTATGGGATTGACAGGGGCCCCTCAGCCCCAGCATTTT
j_gene: TRBJ1-5
d_gene: TRBD1
abundance: few
v_gene: TRBV27

CDR3aa: CASRTGTGVREQYF
CDR3nt: TGTGCCAGCAGGACCGGGACAGGGGTTCGGGAGCAGTACTTC
j_gene: TRBJ2-7
d_gene: TRBD1
abundance: .
v_gene: TRBV28

CDR3aa: CASSLRVTNNEQFF
CDR3nt: TGTGCCAGCAGCTTAAGGGTCACCAACAATGAGCAGTTCTTC
j_gene: TRBJ2-1
d_gene: .
abundance: many
v_gene: TRBV7-2